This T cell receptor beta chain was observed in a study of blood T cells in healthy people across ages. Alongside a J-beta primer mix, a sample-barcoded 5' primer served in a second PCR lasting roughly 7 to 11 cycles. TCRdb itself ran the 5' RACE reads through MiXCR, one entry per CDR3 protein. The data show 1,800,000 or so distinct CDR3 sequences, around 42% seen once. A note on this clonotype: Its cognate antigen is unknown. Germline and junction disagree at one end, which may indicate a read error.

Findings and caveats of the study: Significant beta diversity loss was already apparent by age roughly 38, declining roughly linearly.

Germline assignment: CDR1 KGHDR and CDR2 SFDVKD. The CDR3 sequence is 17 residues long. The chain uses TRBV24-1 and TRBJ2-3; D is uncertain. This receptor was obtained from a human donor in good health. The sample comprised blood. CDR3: CAASDSLRRGGTDTQYF. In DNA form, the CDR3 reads TGTGCCGCCAGTGATTCCCTGAGGAGAGGAGGCACAGATACGCAGTATTTT.